This T cell receptor (beta chain) was sequenced during a study of T cell changes during pregnancy in multiple sclerosis. Profiled with immunoSEQ multiplex PCR; TCRdb holds only in-frame clones, not every one. The sample has some 85,000 clones, approximately 94% seen once; the top ten hold about 0.8%. The specimen comprised peripheral blood, sampled in the third trimester of pregnancy. The sequence came from a female donor with multiple sclerosis, enrolled in a pregnancy study.

DNA of the CDR3: TGTGCCAGCAGCCCAGGACAGGTGAACACTGAAGCTTTCTTT. It specifies CASSPGQVNTEAFF. This rearrangement joins TRBV9 to TRBJ1-1; 7 bases agree with TRBD1. The V segment lost 4 bases and the J segment 0 bases; nucleotides outside the gene matches: 3. The CDR3 is 14 amino acids. Germline V gives CDR1 SGDLS, CDR2 YYNGEE.